What follows are 5 T cell receptor beta chains derived from one specimen sequenced in a study of shared clonotypes between healthy human individuals. TCRdb keeps only in-frame clones here, not all; method: immunoSEQ multiplex PCR. The sample has a few million clones, about 92% seen once. The sample taken for sequencing was naive CD4+ T cells sorted from blood. This sample's subset: CD45RA+ positively selected. These receptors all come from a man aged 18 to 29 in good health.

The chain couples TRBV7-9 to TRBJ2-1; 12 bases map to TRBD2. The CDR3 loop spans 15 amino acids. Per germline, CDR1 SEHNR and CDR2 FQNEAQ (reference sequence). V gave up 5 bases and J gave up 9 bases; unmatched junction bases: 8. CDR3 sequence (DNA): TGTGCCAGCAGCCCAGAGGGACTAGCGGGCGGTGAGCAGTTCTTC. Translated, it gives CASSPEGLAGGEQFF.

With regard to this clone: The same CDR3 also results from other DNA sequences found in this sample. The chain links TRBV6-5 to TRBJ2-2; D ambiguous. Germline values: CDR1 MNHEY, CDR2 SVGAGI. Trimming removed 6 bases from V and 4 bases from J, with 6 bases in between. The CDR3 is made up of 12 amino acids. Written as DNA, the CDR3 is TGTGCCAGCAGCCCCACCACCGGGGAGCTGTTTTTT. This translates into CASSPTTGELFF.

This clone was counted a single time. The rearrangement links TRBV18 to TRBJ1-3; a possible D gene is TRBD1 (6 bases). Germline loops: CDR1 KGHSH, CDR2 LQKENI. The CDR3 is 16 amino acids. V was pared by 5 bases and J by 2 bases, with 16 bases between. The CDR3 protein is CASSVLTGTTGNTIYF. The CDR3 DNA reads as TGTGCCAGCTCAGTCCTAACAGGGACTACTGGAAACACCATATATTTT.

Points on this clone: Other nucleotide sequences from this sample produce the same CDR3. The chain joins TRBV7-3 to TRBJ2-2; 8 nucleotides agree with TRBD1. J lost 2 bases, V lost 5 bases, and 4 bases had no gene match. The CDR3 is made up of 15 amino acids. The V gene's germline CDR1 is SGHTA and CDR2 FQGTGA. Here the CDR3 reads CASSLGQGNTGELFF. The CDR3 bases are TGTGCCAGCAGCCTTGGACAGGGTAACACCGGGGAGCTGTTTTTT.

V gene TRBV19 combines with J gene TRBJ2-7; 7 bases fit TRBD2. The CDR3 contains 14 residues. V lost 4 bases to trimming and J lost 5 bases; unmatched junction nucleotides: 8. Germline values: CDR1 LNHDA, CDR2 SQIVND (reference sequence). CDR3 coding DNA: TGTGCCAGTAGTAGTGGCGGGAGTGGCGACGAGCAGTACTTC. It translates to CASSSGGSGDEQYF. The full variable domain, completed using reference TRBV19 and TRBJ2-7, is DGGITQSPKYLFRKEGQNVTLSCEQNLNHDAMYWYRQDPGQGLRLIYYSQIVNDFQKGDIAEGYSVSREKKESFPLTVTSAQKNPTAFYLCASSSGGSGDEQYFGPGTRLTVT.